These 7 T cell receptor beta chains were all obtained from the same sample, sequenced in a study of cytomegalovirus exposure and HLA in healthy donors. PCR used 60 Vbeta primers and 13 Jbeta primers. Libraries were prepared by immunoSEQ multiplex PCR; TCRdb keeps only in-frame clonotypes and omits some of them. The profile shows about 97,000 clones, roughly four fifths of them singletons. The material sequenced was PBMCs. These receptors came from a man between 35 and 55 years old in good health and CMV-seronegative.

This clone is a singleton in its sample. CDR3 nucleotide sequence: TGTGCCAGCAGCTTCTCGGGGGGGCCCAATGAGCAGTTCTTC. Translated, it gives CASSFSGGPNEQFF. The chain carries TRBV7-2 and TRBJ2-1; 8 nucleotides align to TRBD2. This CDR3 is built from 14 residues. V was pared by 3 bases and J by 6 bases, with 4 bases of the junction left unmatched. Germline loops: CDR1 SGHTA, CDR2 FQGNSA.

The J gene is TRBJ2-7, the V gene TRBV30; no reliable D call. V shed 2 bases and J shed 1 base, with 6 bases lying between them. The CDR3 loop spans 12 amino acids. Germline V lookup: CDR1 GTSNPN, CDR2 SVGIG (reference sequence). As DNA, the CDR3 is TGTGCCTGGAGTCCCAAATCCTACGAGCAGTACTTC. It encodes CAWSPKSYEQYF.

The chain combines TRBV6-6 with TRBJ2-5; D perhaps matches TRBD1 (6 bases). Per germline, CDR1 MNHNY and CDR2 SVGAGI (reference sequence). The CDR3 covers 13 residues. V was pared by 7 bases and J by 1 base, with 10 bases between. In DNA, the CDR3 is TGTGCCAGCATAGCAGGGGCCCAAGAGACCCAGTACTTC. This codes for CASIAGAQETQYF.

J is TRBJ2-2 and V is TRBV30, with a possible D match to TRBD1 (6 bases). The germline V gene encodes CDR1 GTSNPN and CDR2 SVGIG (reference sequence). This CDR3 is 14 amino acids long. Trimming shortened V by 2 bases and J by 1 base, and 8 bases separated the two germline ends. The CDR3 DNA reads TGTGCCTGGAGTCCGGGACAGAACACCGGGGAGCTGTTTTTT. It specifies CAWSPGQNTGELFF.

This chain connects TRBV18 to TRBJ1-6; D unresolved. V lost 3 bases and J 10 bases, leaving 19 bases between the germline ends. The length of the CDR3 is 16 residues. Per the germline V gene, CDR1 is KGHSH and CDR2 is LQKENI. The CDR3 here is CASSPTTVVIGSPLHF. In nucleotides, the CDR3 is TGTGCCAGCTCACCGACTACGGTCGTAATCGGGTCACCCCTCCACTTT.

The V call is TRBV2, the J call TRBJ2-1; 9 nucleotides line up with TRBD2. Germline V gene lookup returns CDR1 SNHLY and CDR2 FYNNEI. The trim removed 6 bases at V and 9 bases at J, leaving 6 bases unmatched. This CDR3 spans 13 amino acids. CDR3 coding DNA: TGTGCCAGCAGGTCTAGCGGGGAGGGTGAGCAGTTCTTC. Translation gives CASRSSGEGEQFF.

The table lists this clone with a few counts. This sample includes further DNA sequences coding for the same CDR3. This rearrangement joins TRBV5-5 to TRBJ1-2; perhaps TRBD1 as D (6 bases). Looked up from germline, CDR1 is SGHKS and CDR2 is YYEKEE (reference sequence). Trimming pared 0 bases from V and 4 bases from J, leaving 10 bases between. This CDR3 is built from 14 residues. CDR3 in amino acids: CASSLEAGVYGYTF. In nucleotides, the CDR3 is TGTGCCAGCAGCTTGGAGGCAGGGGTCTATGGCTACACCTTC.